These 20 T cell receptor beta chains were sequenced from one sample in a study of Ad26.COV2.S vaccination and SARS-CoV-2 variants. Some clones are missing from TCRdb's copy, which holds only in-frame ones; the method was immunoSEQ multiplex PCR. Here the sample spans nearly 400,000 clones, about 89% being singletons. Treatment indicated: about 20 received Ad26.COV2.S at low or high dose, single or two shots; 5 received placebo; per-sample allocation not given. The investigators took samples on day 63 after the first vaccine or placebo injection. Sequenced material: peripheral blood, taken in a trial of Ad26.COV2.S vaccine versus placebo. The receptors originated from a person aged 18-60 years who received the Ad26.COV2.S COVID-19 vaccine or a placebo.

This clone was recorded only once. The rearrangement links TRBV19 to TRBJ1-5, with 8 bases matching TRBD1. CDR3 length: 15 residues. Germline trimming cut 4 bases from V and 5 bases from J; bases unmatched to any gene: 7. The germline CDR1 and CDR2 sequences are LNHDA and SQIVND (reference sequence). This CDR3 reads CASSTEDREDQPQHF. CDR3 coding DNA: TGTGCCAGTAGTACGGAGGACAGGGAAGATCAGCCCCAGCATTTT. The full variable domain, in which reference TRBV19 and TRBJ1-5 provide the parts outside the CDR3, is DGGITQSPKYLFRKEGQNVTLSCEQNLNHDAMYWYRQDPGQGLRLIYYSQIVNDFQKGDIAEGYSVSREKKESFPLTVTSAQKNPTAFYLCASSTEDREDQPQHFGDGTRLSIL.

This clone occurred once. Here the CDR3 DNA reads TGTGCCAGCAGCTTGTTAAGCCATTCCGGGGAGCTGTTTTTT. Amino acids: CASSLLSHSGELFF. The V call is TRBV7-3, the J call TRBJ2-2, with D hard to call. Germline values: CDR1 SGHTA, CDR2 FQGTGA. V was pared by 3 bases and J by 6 bases, with 11 bases between. The CDR3 has 14 residues.

For this clone: A read error may produce the germline difference seen at one junction end. CDR3 amino acids: CASSPRGGLEIF. CDR3 sequence (DNA): TGTGCCAGCAGCCCCCGGGGGGGACTGGAGATCTTC. V is TRBV7-8 and J is TRBJ2-1; TRBD2 agrees at 8 bases. This CDR3 region has 12 residues. CDR1 and CDR2 (germline): SGHVS, FQNEAQ.

The rearrangement links TRBV28 to TRBJ1-5; D unresolved. The CDR3 runs to 15 residues. Germline-derived CDR1 and CDR2 are MDHEN and SYDVKM. V lost 2 bases, J lost 1 base, and 9 bases lay in between. The CDR3 is CASSLTDQSNQPQHF. The CDR3 DNA follows: TGTGCCAGCAGTTTAACTGACCAGAGCAATCAGCCCCAGCATTTT.

This chain joins TRBV6-5 and TRBJ2-5; 9 nucleotides agree with TRBD1. J lost 5 bases, V lost 4 bases, and 11 bases had no gene match. This CDR3 is 16 amino acids long. Germline CDR1 MNHEY, CDR2 SVGAGI. The CDR3 nucleotides read TGTGCCAGCAGTTCTTCCTCGGGACAGGGTATTGAGACCCAGTACTTC. Translated: CASSSSSGQGIETQYF.

As DNA, the CDR3 is TGTGCCAGCAGCCCCGTATTCAGCAATCAGCCCCAGCATTTT. It yields the protein CASSPVFSNQPQHF. The rearrangement uses TRBV5-5 and TRBJ1-5; D is unclear. The germline gives CDR1 SGHKS, CDR2 YYEKEE (reference sequence). The CDR3 loop spans 14 amino acids. Deletions cut 4 bases from V and 1 base from J, with 9 bases between. Using reference TRBV5-5 and TRBJ1-5 for the parts outside the CDR3, the full variable domain is DAGVTQSPTHLIKTRGQQVTLRCSPISGHKSVSWYQQVLGQGPQFIFQYYEKEERGRGNFPDRFSARQFPNYSSELNVNALLLGDSALYLCASSPVFSNQPQHFGDGTRLSIL.

CDR3: CASSRPTSGYTDTQYF. CDR3 sequence (DNA): TGTGCCAGCAGCCGCCCGACTAGCGGATACACAGATACGCAGTATTTT. The V call is TRBV5-4, the J call TRBJ2-3; 9 bases are shared with TRBD2. The germline gives CDR1 SGHNT, CDR2 YYREEE (reference sequence). This CDR3 region has 16 residues. Germline trimming cut 4 bases from V and 2 bases from J; bases unmatched to any gene: 8.

This clone was observed a few times. V and J are TRBV12-3 or TRBV12-4 and TRBJ2-7, with 7 nucleotides matching TRBD1. V trimming: 6 bases; J trimming: 1 base; junction bases outside the gene matches: 3. This CDR3 region has 13 residues. The CDR3 DNA reads TGTGCCAGCAGGTCGGGACAGTCCTACGAGCAGTACTTC. This translates into CASRSGQSYEQYF.

This clone was seen just once. The V call is TRBV5-6, the J call TRBJ1-4; 9 bases are shared with TRBD1. V lost 4 bases to trimming and J lost 7 bases; unmatched junction nucleotides: 5. The CDR3 totals 14 residues. The germline CDR1 and CDR2 sequences are SGHDT and YYEEEE. CDR3 DNA: TGTGCCAGCAGCCAGACAGGGGGTGGTGAAAAACTGTTTTTT. Translation gives CASSQTGGGEKLFF. Using reference TRBV5-6 and TRBJ1-4 for the parts outside the CDR3, the full variable domain is DAGVTQSPTHLIKTRGQQVTLRCSPKSGHDTVSWYQQALGQGPQFIFQYYEEEERQRGNFPDRFSGHQFPNYSSELNVNALLLGDSALYLCASSQTGGGEKLFFGSGTQLSVL.

Regarding this clone: Germline and junction disagree at one end, which may indicate a read error. The chain couples TRBV6-1 to TRBJ2-1; D possibly corresponds to TRBD2 (6 bases). The CDR3 runs 16 residues. The germline gives CDR1 MNHNS, CDR2 SASEGT. CDR3 sequence: CASSKAGAGGTDEQFF. CDR3 DNA: TGTGCCAGCAGTAAAGCCGGAGCGGGCGGTACGGATGAGCAGTTCTTC.

J is TRBJ2-7 and V is TRBV11-1; no reliable D call. Per germline, CDR1 SGHAT and CDR2 FQDESV (reference sequence). The CDR3 loop spans 13 amino acids. V was cut by 4 bases and J by 3 bases, with 10 bases left in between. The CDR3 DNA reads as TGTGCCAGCAGCTCTGGAGATTACTACGAGCAGTACTTC. It encodes CASSSGDYYEQYF.

This rearrangement joins TRBV4-3 to TRBJ2-7; perhaps TRBD2 as D (5 bases). Trimming took 3 bases from V and 3 from J, leaving 15 bases between them. In germline, CDR1 is LGHNA, CDR2 YSLEER. The length of the CDR3 is 15 residues. CDR3 sequence: CASSQGIREDYEQYF. The CDR3 DNA is TGCGCCAGCAGCCAGGGGATCCGGGAAGACTACGAGCAGTACTTC.

This clone came up a few times. The V gene is TRBV7-9, the J gene TRBJ1-6, with D perhaps matching TRBD1 (5 bases). CDR1 and CDR2 (germline): SEHNR, FQNEAQ (reference sequence). The V end was cut by 4 bases, the J end by 14 bases, with 18 bases between. This CDR3 is built from 14 residues. The CDR3 loop is CASSSSNGAWALHF. CDR3 DNA: TGTGCCAGCAGCTCAAGCAACGGGGCTTGGGCCCTCCACTTT.

The genes are TRBV5-4 and TRBJ1-5; 10 bases align to TRBD1. Germline V gene data show CDR1 as SGHNT and CDR2 as YYREEE (reference sequence). The CDR3 covers 15 residues. V dropped 4 bases and J dropped 3; count of bases not matched to a gene: 4. CDR3 protein: CASSTGTGDNQPQHF. The DNA for the CDR3 is TGTGCCAGCAGCACCGGGACAGGGGACAATCAGCCCCAGCATTTT.

The V call is TRBV13, the J call TRBJ2-7; the match to TRBD2 covers 12 bases. Unmatched junction bases numbered 11, after V lost 4 bases and J lost 4 bases. This CDR3 contains 17 residues. Germline lookup yields CDR1 PRHDT and CDR2 FYEKMQ (reference sequence). The chain's CDR3 is CASSSRASGRGNYEQYF. The CDR3 bases are TGTGCCAGCAGCTCCCGGGCTAGCGGGAGGGGAAATTACGAGCAGTACTTC.

This chain joins TRBV27 and TRBJ1-6; D is possibly TRBD1 (6 bases). From germline, CDR1 is MNHEY and CDR2 SMNVEV (reference sequence). The CDR3 sequence is 14 residues long. Trimming removed 4 bases from V and 7 bases from J, with 11 bases in between. The CDR3 nucleotides are TGTGCCAGCAGTTCGGACAGAAAGAATTCACCCCTCCACTTT. It translates to CASSSDRKNSPLHF.

This chain uses TRBV9 with TRBJ1-4; possible D gene TRBD1, 5 bases. This CDR3 contains 13 residues. Germline CDR1 SGDLS, CDR2 YYNGEE. V lost 5 bases, J lost 3 bases, and 8 bases lay in between. CDR3 sequence reads: CASSRGANEKLFF. Written as DNA, the CDR3 is TGTGCCAGCAGTCGAGGGGCTAATGAAAAACTGTTTTTT. Based on the CDR3 plus reference TRBV9 and TRBJ1-4, the full variable domain is DSGVTQTPKHLITATGQRVTLRCSPRSGDLSVYWYQQSLDQGLQFLIQYYNGEERAKGNILERFSAQQFPDLHSELNLSSLELGDSALYFCASSRGANEKLFFGSGTQLSVL.

This clone appeared once. V gene TRBV5-1 combines with J gene TRBJ2-1; TRBD1 aligns across 7 bases. From germline, CDR1 is SGHRS and CDR2 YFSETQ. Germline trimming cut 3 bases from V and 5 bases from J; bases unmatched to any gene: 8. This CDR3 has 15 amino acids. The CDR3: CASSWAGQGDNEQFF. DNA for the CDR3: TGCGCCAGCAGCTGGGCTGGCCAGGGGGACAATGAGCAGTTCTTC.

The chain combines TRBV29-1 with TRBJ2-5, with TRBD2 as a possible D gene (5 bases). V gave up 7 bases and J gave up 5 bases, with 8 bases separating them. Germline values: CDR1 SQVTM, CDR2 ANQGSEA. The CDR3 is 10 amino acids. Here the CDR3 DNA reads TGCAGCGGGGGAGAGGAGACCCAGTACTTC. It encodes CSGGEETQYF.

The CDR3 DNA is TGCAGTGCTAGACGTATTGAGCAGTTCTTC. This encodes CSARRIEQFF. The chain couples TRBV20-1 to TRBJ2-1; D is undetermined. V was pared by 2 bases and J by 9 bases, with 5 bases between. Germline CDR1 DFQATT, CDR2 SNEGSKA (reference sequence). The CDR3 has 10 residues.